These 5 T cell receptor beta chains share one sample of origin, sequenced in a study of shared clonotypes between healthy human individuals. Assay: immunoSEQ multiplex PCR; the TCRdb copy retains only in-frame clones and omits some. Here the sample spans a few million clones, more than 80% being singletons. Specimen: naive CD4+ T cells sorted from blood. Subset meaning: CD45RA+ positively selected. All receptors derive from a man between 18 and 35 years old in good health.

This chain joins TRBV5-4 and TRBJ2-5, with TRBD2 matching 14 bases. With 4 bases clipped from V and 4 bases from J, the junction kept 6 bases outside the gene matches. This CDR3 region has 16 residues. CDR1 SGHNT and CDR2 YYREEE come from the germline V gene (reference sequence). CDR3 protein: CASSPTSGRGGETQYF. Written as DNA, the CDR3 is TGTGCCAGCAGCCCGACTAGCGGGAGGGGTGGAGAGACCCAGTACTTC.

The J gene is TRBJ2-5, the V gene TRBV4-2; 13 bases fit TRBD2. V was pared by 1 base and J by 7 bases, with 12 bases of the junction left unmatched. Germline V lookup: CDR1 LGHNA, CDR2 YNFKEQ. The CDR3 has 18 residues. The CDR3 DNA is TGTGCCAGCAGCCAAGTGTCCGATGGACTAGCGGGGGACGTGACCCAGTACTTC. Its translation: CASSQVSDGLAGDVTQYF.

The rearrangement links TRBV5-6 to TRBJ1-2, with D uncertain. The CDR3 sequence is 13 residues long. Trimming left V 0 bases short and J 7 bases short, with 10 bases between. Germline V gene sequence: CDR1 SGHDT, CDR2 YYEEEE. The CDR3 here is CASSLGERPGYTF. CDR3 nucleotides: TGTGCCAGCAGCTTGGGCGAAAGGCCTGGCTACACCTTC.

The chain has TRBV2 and TRBJ2-7, with 13 nucleotides matching TRBD2. Germline values: CDR1 SNHLY, CDR2 FYNNEI. V was pared by 6 bases and J by 6 bases, with 5 bases of the junction left unmatched. The CDR3 has 14 amino acids. The CDR3 DNA is TGTGCCAGCAGCGGACTAGCGGGAGTAGGCGAGCAGTACTTC. Residues: CASSGLAGVGEQYF.

The genes are TRBV7-9 and TRBJ1-6; D might be TRBD1 (5 bases). This CDR3 is 14 amino acids long. Germline lookup yields CDR1 SEHNR and CDR2 FQNEAQ (reference sequence). V lost 4 bases to trimming and J lost 5 bases, with 9 bases between them. CDR3 sequence: CASSSGRDNSPLHF. Written as DNA, the CDR3 is TGTGCCAGCAGCTCAGGGCGGGATAATTCACCCCTCCACTTT.